The 14 T cell receptor beta chains below come from one sample, sequenced in a study of blood T cell repertoires in COVID-19. The method was immunoSEQ multiplex PCR; TCRdb's version includes in-frame clones alone and lacks a portion of them. The data contain 200,000 to 250,000 clones, about nine tenths of them singletons. The specimen sequenced was peripheral blood. The receptors originated from a woman aged 25 to 39 with COVID-19, enrolled during active disease.

This sequence joins TRBV2 and TRBJ2-1; 9 bases map to TRBD1. The J segment lost 6 bases and the V segment lost 5 bases, leaving 5 bases of the junction unmatched. The CDR3 runs to 14 residues. Germline V lookup: CDR1 SNHLY, CDR2 FYNNEI. CDR3 amino acids: CASSPGTGSNEQFF. The CDR3 coding sequence is TGTGCCAGCAGTCCCGGGACAGGGAGCAATGAGCAGTTCTTC.

The sample holds one count of this clone. The chain combines TRBV7-8 with TRBJ2-1; TRBD2 agrees at 7 bases. The CDR3 covers 15 residues. Germline V gene sequence: CDR1 SGHVS, CDR2 FQNEAQ. The V and J ends lost 3 bases and 4 bases, in that order; junction bases with no gene match: 6. The CDR3 sequence: CASSFGGGIYNEQFF. CDR3 nucleotides: TGTGCCAGCAGCTTTGGGGGGGGAATATACAATGAGCAGTTCTTC.

The V and J genes are TRBV9 and TRBJ1-2; D is uncertain. Trimming stripped 3 bases from V and 7 bases from J, with 13 bases between. The V gene's germline CDR1 is SGDLS and CDR2 YYNGEE. The CDR3 contains 13 residues. The CDR3 region is CASSGRVSGGYTF. DNA for the CDR3: TGTGCCAGCAGCGGGAGGGTCTCCGGTGGCTACACCTTC.

This clone showed up just once. The V gene is TRBV7-9, the J gene TRBJ2-1, with 7 bases matching TRBD2. The V gene's germline CDR1 is SEHNR and CDR2 FQNEAQ (reference sequence). The CDR3 is 13 amino acids. Trimming cost V 1 base and J 10 bases; bases outside gene matches: 4. CDR3 bases: TGTGCCAGCAGCTTAGAGAGGGGAGGGGAGCAGTTCTTC. It yields the protein CASSLERGGEQFF. Drawing the rest from reference TRBV7-9 and TRBJ2-1, the complete variable domain is DTGVSQNPRHKITKRGQNVTFRCDPISEHNRLYWYRQTLGQGPEFLTYFQNEAQLEKSRLLSDRFSAERPKGSFSTLEIQRTEQGDSAMYLCASSLERGGEQFFGPGTRLTVL.

The genes are TRBV28 and TRBJ1-6; 7 bases are a match to TRBD1. From germline, CDR1 is MDHEN and CDR2 SYDVKM. There are 13 residues in the CDR3. V shed 3 bases and J 15 bases; nucleotides not matched to a gene: 8. The CDR3 coding sequence is TGTGCCAGCAGTTTGCCCATAGGGGGCTTCCTCCACTTT. It codes for CASSLPIGGFLHF.

This clone was counted only a few times. This chain links TRBV15 with TRBJ1-1; D uncertain. The CDR3 is 17 amino acids. Germline V CDR1 and CDR2: LNHNV, YYDKDF (reference sequence). V was cut by 2 bases and J by 0 bases, with 16 bases left in between. The CDR3 nucleotides read TGTGCCACCAGCAGAAAACCCCTATCGGTTCTGAACACTGAAGCTTTCTTT. It specifies CATSRKPLSVLNTEAFF.

This clone was detected only a few times. The chain is built from TRBV19 and TRBJ1-4; 9 bases align to TRBD1. CDR3 length equals 16 residues. With 3 bases clipped from V and 6 bases from J, the junction kept 8 bases outside the gene matches. CDR1 LNHDA and CDR2 SQIVND come from the germline V gene (reference sequence). The CDR3 DNA reads as TGTGCCAGTAGTATTCACAGGGGGCAGGGGGATGAAAAACTGTTTTTT. Protein product: CASSIHRGQGDEKLFF.

The chain combines TRBV12-3 or TRBV12-4 with TRBJ1-5; TRBD1 agrees at 7 bases. V dropped 5 bases and J dropped 9; count of bases not matched to a gene: 4. There are 12 residues in the CDR3. CDR3 DNA sequence: TGTGCCAGCAGTGGTACAGGGGCGCCCCAGCATTTT. Amino acid sequence: CASSGTGAPQHF.

The chain carries TRBV6-6 and TRBJ2-7, with D hard to call. CDR3 length: 13 residues. Between the trimmed V and J ends, which lost 5 bases and 6 bases, there was a span of 14 bases. Germline values: CDR1 MNHNY, CDR2 SVGAGI (reference sequence). Here the CDR3 reads CASSPLRGGEQYF. CDR3 nucleotides: TGTGCCAGCAGTCCCTTAAGAGGCGGCGAGCAGTACTTC.

Only one count was recorded for this clone. V is TRBV5-1 and J is TRBJ2-5; D perhaps matches TRBD1 (6 bases). V shed 1 base and J shed 1 base, with 14 bases lying between them. Germline CDR1 and CDR2: SGHRS and YFSETQ. The CDR3 is 16 residues long. The CDR3 here is CASSLHTGPPQETQYF. The CDR3 coding sequence is TGCGCCAGCAGCTTGCATACAGGGCCGCCCCAAGAGACCCAGTACTTC. The entire variable domain, with the rest obtained from reference TRBV5-1 and TRBJ2-5, is as follows: KAGVTQTPRYLIKTRGQQVTLSCSPISGHRSVSWYQQTPGQGLQFLFEYFSETQRNKGNFPGRFSGRQFSNSRSEMNVSTLELGDSALYLCASSLHTGPPQETQYFGPGTRLLVL.

This clone was picked up one time. This CDR3 reads CASGPGGTDTEAFF. Written as DNA, the CDR3 is TGTGCTAGTGGCCCCGGAGGGACGGACACTGAAGCTTTCTTT. The rearrangement links TRBV12-5 to TRBJ1-1; D is possibly TRBD1 (5 bases). The germline V and J ends were trimmed by 6 bases and 3 bases, with 14 bases remaining between them. This CDR3 contains 14 residues. CDR1 LGHNT and CDR2 FRNRAP come from the germline V gene.

The chain is built from TRBV7-8 and TRBJ1-5, with D possibly matching TRBD1 (6 bases). The CDR3 consists of 19 residues. V was trimmed by 0 bases and J by 3 bases, leaving 21 bases between them. Germline V gives CDR1 SGHVS, CDR2 FQNEAQ. The CDR3 reads CASSLAARKGGGHNQPQHF. DNA for the CDR3: TGTGCCAGCAGCTTAGCGGCGCGCAAGGGTGGGGGCCACAATCAGCCCCAGCATTTT. Using reference TRBV7-8 and TRBJ1-5 for the parts outside the CDR3, the full variable domain is GAGVSQSPRYKVAKRGQDVALRCDPISGHVSLFWYQQALGQGPEFLTYFQNEAQLDKSGLPSDRFFAERPEGSVSTLKIQRTQQEDSAVYLCASSLAARKGGGHNQPQHFGDGTRLSIL.

The chain is built from TRBV2 and TRBJ1-1; 9 bases fit TRBD1. The CDR3 loop spans 14 amino acids. V shed 2 bases and J 7 bases; nucleotides not matched to a gene: 5. Germline CDR1 and CDR2: SNHLY and FYNNEI. CDR3 nucleotides: TGTGCCAGCAGTGAACCGGGACAGGGTTTTGAAGCTTTCTTT. Its translation: CASSEPGQGFEAFF. Drawing the rest from reference TRBV2 and TRBJ1-1, the complete variable domain is EPEVTQTPSHQVTQMGQEVILRCVPISNHLYFYWYRQILGQKVEFLVSFYNNEISEKSEIFDDQFSVERPDGSNFTLKIRSTKLEDSAMYFCASSEPGQGFEAFFGQGTRLTVV.

The rearrangement joins TRBV7-6 to TRBJ2-4; 7 nucleotides match TRBD2. V dropped 5 bases and J dropped 0; count of bases not matched to a gene: 10. CDR1 is SGHVS and CDR2 is FNYEAQ in the germline V gene. The CDR3 totals 17 residues. The CDR3 is CASSPGGGWGAKNIQYF. In DNA, the CDR3 is TGTGCCAGCAGCCCAGGCGGGGGATGGGGAGCCAAAAACATTCAGTACTTC. The full variable domain, with the rest looked up from reference TRBV7-6 and TRBJ2-4, is GAGVSQSPRYKVTKRGQDVALRCDPISGHVSLYWYRQALGQGPEFLTYFNYEAQQDKSGLPNDRFSAERPEGSISTLTIQRTEQRDSAMYRCASSPGGGWGAKNIQYFGAGTRLSVL.